This is a list of T cell receptor beta chains from one sample in a study of identical twins. TCRdb independently ran MiXCR on the 5' RACE reads; one entry per CDR3 protein. This table holds 1,800,000 or so distinct CDR3 sequences, under 35% found once. Sequenced: cord blood. These receptors were obtained from a newborn girl in good health. Each CDR3 is given without its conserved first and last residue. The listing skips clone size in some rows; elsewhere it reads once, few, many or a size class.

size | length | V | CDR3
few | 11 | TRBV20-1 | SAKWGSSGELF
NA | 13 | TRBV7-2 | ASWEGQGRNTEAF
few | 14 | TRBV27 | ASSFRLRGTHNEQF
NA | 14 | TRBV3-1 | ASSQVSGRYQETQY
once | 14 | TRBV5-1 | ASSSSPGLGRDEQF
few | 16 | TRBV3-1 | ASSQVLLAGSSYNEQF
once | 14 | TRBV5-1 | ASSLGGLAGRETQY
NA | 12 | TRBV7-9 | ASSPWTSKETQF
few | 13 | TRBV27 | ASTRTGNPYNEQF
many | 16 | TRBV28 | ASRIGLAVLPSTDTQY
few | 15 | TRBV18 | ASSPPLGGSSYNEQF
many | 14 | TRBV12-3/TRBV12-4 | ASSPGLGSSTDTQY
NA | 12 | TRBV12-3/TRBV12-4 | ASSTQTGNTEAF
few | 14 | TRBV7-2 | ASTLLQGAGVYGYT
NA | 13 | TRBV7-2 | ASSLDPGLGNTIY
NA | 11 | TRBV3-1 | ASSPGRVQPQH
NA | 14 | TRBV7-2 | ASSLSIAGASYEQY
many | 9 | TRBV28 | ASSLMGEQF
NA | 13 | TRBV7-2 | ASSLVRSVNQPQH
NA | 11 | TRBV19 | ASSFKQGFGYT
few | 12 | TRBV6-2/TRBV6-3 | ASSSSVRGYEQY
NA | 12 | TRBV20-1 | SAIPGQGNQPQH
NA | 14 | TRBV15 | ATSRDPFGVGETQY
NA | 12 | TRBV10-2 | ASSEWTGGNTIY
NA | 12 | TRBV5-1 | ASNTGRIQETQY
few | 11 | TRBV29-1 | SGRTGPTYEQY
NA | 11 | TRBV24-1 | ATSDLWENGYT
NA | 13 | TRBV9 | ASSPGGTGGFEQY
few | 11 | TRBV27 | ASRTTGGGGYT
few | 15 | TRBV15 | ATSRDGWTASSYEQY
few | 13 | TRBV28 | ASSFLDRSTDTQY
NA | 10 | TRBV4-2 | ASSQERSGYT
NA | 14 | TRBV12-3/TRBV12-4 | ASSSIDRDLTNEQF
few | 11 | TRBV24-1 | ATGGGVTDTQY
few | 14 | TRBV6-2/TRBV6-3 | ASWGSGTSNQETQY
few | 10 | TRBV20-1 | SACRDTDTQY
NA | 13 | TRBV27 | ASSYPPTGYNEQY
few | 12 | TRBV28 | ASSWETENEKLF
NA | 14 | TRBV12-3/TRBV12-4 | ASSPGQVATNEKLF
many | 11 | TRBV12-3/TRBV12-4 | ASSFASGQRQY
NA | 12 | TRBV19 | ASSSASGLRTQY
few | 12 | TRBV30 | AWSSAGRFYEQY